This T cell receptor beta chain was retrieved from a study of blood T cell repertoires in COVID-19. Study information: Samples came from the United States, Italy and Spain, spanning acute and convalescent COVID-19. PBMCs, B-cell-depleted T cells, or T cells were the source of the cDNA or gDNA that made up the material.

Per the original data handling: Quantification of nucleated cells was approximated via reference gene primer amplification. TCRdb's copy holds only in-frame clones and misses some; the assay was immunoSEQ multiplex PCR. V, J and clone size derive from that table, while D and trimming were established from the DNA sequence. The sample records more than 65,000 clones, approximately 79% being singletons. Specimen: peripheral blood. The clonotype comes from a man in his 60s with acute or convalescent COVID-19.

CDR3 loop: CASSPGQGALHGYTF. The CDR3 DNA follows: TGTGCCAGCAGCCCAGGACAGGGGGCTTTGCATGGCTACACCTTC. This chain joins TRBV7-9 and TRBJ1-2, with TRBD1 matching 11 bases. This CDR3 is built from 15 residues. Germline values: CDR1 SEHNR, CDR2 FQNEAQ (reference sequence). Trimming cost V 5 bases and J 6 bases; bases outside gene matches: 8.